This TCR beta chain is from a study of beta chain features in type 1 diabetes. Study-level background: The study examined more than 100,000,000 sorted cells across all samples. The study, taken as a whole, reports: Shorter TCRB CDR3s, moderately but significantly so, marked every one of the four CD4+ subsets in Type 1 diabetes patients.

Per germline, CDR1 SQVTM and CDR2 ANQGSEA. The CDR3 totals 19 residues. V shed 4 bases and J 0 bases; nucleotides not matched to a gene: 17. TCRB transcripts that were expressed got sequenced, as all of the isolated RNA had been reverse transcribed. Regulatory, naive and central memory T cell samples averaged approximately 3.4 million reads. Measured with immunoSEQ multiplex PCR; TCRdb has only the in-frame clones, and not every one. The profile shows more than 100,000 clones, about 26% of them singletons. Per donor, one heparinised blood draw averaged approximately 120 mL. This clone was observed a few times. Antigen specificity is unknown.

Sequenced: central memory CD4+ T cells from blood. The clonotype was recovered from a woman younger than 30 with type 1 diabetes. This chain connects TRBV29-1 to TRBJ2-7; 11 nucleotides line up with TRBD2. CDR3 coding DNA: TGCAGCGTTGGTTCGAGGTTGGCACTAGCGGGAGACCTCTCCTACGAGCAGTACTTC. It yields the protein CSVGSRLALAGDLSYEQYF.